The 24 T cell receptor beta chains reported below all come from one sample, sequenced in a study of T cell responses to AZD1222 COVID-19 vaccine. Assay used: immunoSEQ multiplex PCR; TCRdb lists only in-frame clones, some missing. The sample holds under 150,000 clones, about 90% seen once. The source was peripheral blood, collected 28 days after the second AZD1222 dose. Source of these receptors: an adult who received the AZD1222 COVID-19 vaccine.

The V and J genes are TRBV29-1 and TRBJ2-3, with 10 bases identical to TRBD2. The ends lost 7 bases at V and 4 bases at J; junction bases unmatched: 8. CDR3 length: 14 amino acids. Germline CDR1 reads SQVTM; CDR2 reads ANQGSEA. For the CDR3, the DNA is TGCAGCGGCCTCAGCGGGGGGGGGCCAGATACGCAGTATTTT. Amino acid sequence: CSGLSGGGPDTQYF.

Only one count was recorded for this clone. The chain couples TRBV3-1 (or the pseudogene TRBV3-2) to TRBJ1-3; unclear D gene. The germline CDR1 and CDR2 sequences are LGHDT and YNNKEL (reference sequence). The CDR3 sequence is 14 residues long. Between the trimmed V and J ends, which lost 4 bases and 0 bases, there was a span of 7 bases. DNA for the CDR3: TGTGCCAGCAGCCCAGCGATCTCTGGAAACACCATATATTTT. Translated, it gives CASSPAISGNTIYF.

The rearrangement uses TRBV7-3 and TRBJ2-2, with D tentatively TRBD2 (6 bases). Trimming took 5 bases from V and 0 from J, leaving 13 bases between them. The CDR3 is 16 amino acids. The germline V gene has CDR1 SGHTA and CDR2 FQGTGA. CDR3 region: CASSNTGLANTGELFF. The CDR3, as DNA: TGTGCCAGCAGCAACACGGGACTCGCGAACACCGGGGAGCTGTTTTTT. Together with reference TRBV7-3 and TRBJ2-2, the CDR3 gives the full variable domain: GAGVSQTPSNKVTEKGKYVELRCDPISGHTALYWYRQSLGQGPEFLIYFQGTGAADDSGLPNDRFFAVRPEGSVSTLKIQRTERGDSAVYLCASSNTGLANTGELFFGEGSRLTVL.

The chain is built from TRBV7-6 and TRBJ1-3; 8 nucleotides match TRBD1. The V gene end was trimmed by 1 base and the J gene end by 6 bases; junction bases not matched to a gene: 5. Germline CDR1 reads SGHVS; CDR2 reads FNYEAQ. The CDR3 consists of 15 residues. This CDR3 reads CASSLVAGGLNTIYF. The CDR3 nucleotides read TGTGCCAGCAGCTTAGTGGCAGGGGGCCTAAACACCATATATTTT.

The J gene is TRBJ2-1, the V gene TRBV5-5; TRBD2 might be the D (7 bases). Germline values: CDR1 SGHKS, CDR2 YYEKEE (reference sequence). This CDR3 is built from 16 residues. With 2 bases removed from V and 4 bases from J, the gap between germline ends came to 16 bases. The CDR3 loop reads CASSFRGGAAYNEQFF. CDR3 nucleotide sequence: TGTGCCAGCAGCTTTAGAGGGGGGGCCGCATACAATGAGCAGTTCTTC. The complete variable domain, with remaining parts taken from reference TRBV5-5 and TRBJ2-1, reads DAGVTQSPTHLIKTRGQQVTLRCSPISGHKSVSWYQQVLGQGPQFIFQYYEKEERGRGNFPDRFSARQFPNYSSELNVNALLLGDSALYLCASSFRGGAAYNEQFFGPGTRLTVL.

J is TRBJ2-2 and V is TRBV7-8, with 8 bases identical to TRBD2. V shed 2 bases, J shed 0 bases, and the junction held 2 bases outside the gene matches. Germline values: CDR1 SGHVS, CDR2 FQNEAQ. The CDR3 consists of 16 residues. CDR3 in amino acids: CASSLLRGANTGELFF. The CDR3 DNA is TGTGCCAGCAGCTTATTGCGGGGGGCGAACACCGGGGAGCTGTTTTTT.

The chain uses TRBV3-1 (or the pseudogene TRBV3-2) and TRBJ1-1; 7 positions match TRBD1. Germline V gives CDR1 LGHDT, CDR2 YNNKEL (reference sequence). This CDR3 spans 18 amino acids. V lost 0 bases and J lost 1; bases outside the gene matches: 11. The DNA of the CDR3 is TGTGCCAGCAGCCAAGATAGGACAGGTAGGGAGGCGAACACTGAAGCTTTCTTT. Amino acids: CASSQDRTGREANTEAFF.

The chain couples TRBV11-2 to TRBJ2-7, with 7 bases matching TRBD1. CDR1 is SGHAT and CDR2 is FQNNGV in the germline V gene. The CDR3 loop spans 15 amino acids. The V segment lost 4 bases and the J segment 6 bases; nucleotides outside the gene matches: 12. The CDR3 sequence is CASSSTLTTGSEQYF. Written as DNA, the CDR3 is TGTGCCAGCAGCTCCACCCTCACGACAGGGAGCGAGCAGTACTTC.

This chain links TRBV5-8 with TRBJ1-5; D remains unclear. Germline V CDR1 and CDR2: SGHTS, YDEGEE. V was cut by 0 bases and J by 0 bases, with 10 bases left in between. The CDR3 extends over 16 amino acids. CDR3 protein: CASSLEFDSSNQPQHF. The CDR3 DNA sequence: TGTGCCAGCAGCTTGGAGTTCGATAGTAGCAATCAGCCCCAGCATTTT. The full variable domain, in which reference TRBV5-8 and TRBJ1-5 provide the parts outside the CDR3, is EAGVTQSPTHLIKTRGQQATLRCSPISGHTSVYWYQQALGLGLQFLLWYDEGEERNRGNFPPRFSGRQFPNYSSELNVNALELEDSALYLCASSLEFDSSNQPQHFGDGTRLSIL.

The rearrangement joins TRBV28 to TRBJ1-4; TRBD1 might be the D (6 bases). CDR3 size: 16 residues. Trimming left V 4 bases short and J 6 bases short, with 18 bases between. Germline assignment: CDR1 MDHEN and CDR2 SYDVKM. The CDR3 region is CASSSHRGPRDEKLFF. In DNA, the CDR3 is TGTGCCAGCAGTTCACACCGGGGGCCGCGGGATGAAAAACTGTTTTTT.

This clone was seen once. This rearrangement joins TRBV7-9 to TRBJ1-5; D remains unclear. CDR1 and CDR2 (germline): SEHNR, FQNEAQ (reference sequence). This CDR3 contains 13 residues. The ends were cut back, 5 bases at V and 1 base at J, with 6 bases in the middle. The CDR3 sequence is CASSPRSNQPQHF. The CDR3 bases are TGTGCCAGCAGCCCCCGGAGCAATCAGCCCCAGCATTTT.

The chain employs TRBV7-3 and TRBJ2-1, with 8 bases lining up with TRBD1. Per the germline V gene, CDR1 is SGHTA and CDR2 is FQGTGA. Trimming removed 5 bases from V and 3 bases from J; junction bases left unmatched: 9. The CDR3 covers 16 residues. The CDR3 sequence is CASSLRTGLGYNEQFF. The CDR3 coding sequence is TGTGCCAGCAGCCTCAGGACAGGGCTGGGCTACAATGAGCAGTTCTTC. Full variable domain (rest looked up from reference TRBV7-3 and TRBJ2-1): GAGVSQTPSNKVTEKGKYVELRCDPISGHTALYWYRQSLGQGPEFLIYFQGTGAADDSGLPNDRFFAVRPEGSVSTLKIQRTERGDSAVYLCASSLRTGLGYNEQFFGPGTRLTVL.

V is TRBV19 and J is TRBJ2-1; D possibly matches TRBD1 or TRBD2 (7 bases each). From germline, CDR1 is LNHDA and CDR2 SQIVND (reference sequence). There are 16 residues in the CDR3. V gave up 6 bases and J gave up 5 bases, with 20 bases separating them. CDR3 sequence: CASSHRDREGDNEQFF. The CDR3 nucleotides are TGTGCCAGTAGCCATAGAGACAGGGAGGGAGACAATGAGCAGTTCTTC.

This sequence joins TRBV3-1 (or the pseudogene TRBV3-2) and TRBJ1-4, with 8 bases matching TRBD1. The germline V gene encodes CDR1 LGHDT and CDR2 YNNKEL (reference sequence). The CDR3 length is 16 residues. Losses at the gene ends were 4 bases for V and 1 base for J; bases not matched to a gene: 5. The CDR3 DNA sequence: TGTGCCAGCAGCCCTTACGGGACAGGAACTAATGAAAAACTGTTTTTT. Its protein is CASSPYGTGTNEKLFF.

The chain links TRBV19 to TRBJ2-3; D tentatively reads TRBD1 or TRBD2 (7 bases each). This CDR3 contains 16 residues. CDR1 and CDR2 (germline): LNHDA, SQIVND (reference sequence). The ends were cut back, 3 bases at V and 1 base at J, with 14 bases in the middle. CDR3 region: CASSIARGGGTDTQYF. The CDR3 bases are TGTGCCAGTAGTATCGCCAGGGGGGGTGGCACAGATACGCAGTATTTT.

The chain has TRBV4-3 and TRBJ2-5; unclear D gene. V was trimmed by 4 bases and J by 3 bases, leaving 12 bases between them. Germline CDR1 reads LGHNA; CDR2 reads YSLEER. This CDR3 spans 14 amino acids. DNA for the CDR3: TGCGCCAGCAGCCGAGGCTACTTAGAAGAGACCCAGTACTTC. As protein: CASSRGYLEETQYF.

This rearrangement joins TRBV4-2 to TRBJ2-7, with D possibly TRBD2 on 5 matching bases. In germline, CDR1 is LGHNA, CDR2 YNFKEQ. CDR3 length: 18 residues. V shed 4 bases and J shed 0 bases, with 22 bases lying between them. CDR3 DNA: TGTGCCAGCAGCCCCGGGTCGGCCCGGGGTCCAAGCTCCTACGAGCAGTACTTC. Its translation is CASSPGSARGPSSYEQYF.

This clone was picked up a small number of times. This chain links TRBV4-3 with TRBJ1-2; weak D call: TRBD1 (5 bases). Germline lookup yields CDR1 LGHNA and CDR2 YSLEER. The CDR3 spans 16 residues. Trimming removed 0 bases at V and 8 bases at J, with 19 bases between. CDR3 sequence (DNA): TGCGCCAGCAGCCAAGATCCGGGACCGCGTCTGGGCGGCTACACCTTC. Protein sequence: CASSQDPGPRLGGYTF.

V is TRBV6-5 and J is TRBJ2-1; 9 positions match TRBD2. The CDR3 covers 15 residues. J was trimmed by 4 bases and V by 4 bases; bases with no gene match: 5. The germline V gene has CDR1 MNHEY and CDR2 SVGAGI. CDR3 coding DNA: TGTGCCAGCAGTTTTACTAGCGGGCCTTACAATGAGCAGTTCTTC. This codes for CASSFTSGPYNEQFF.

The chain carries TRBV7-9 and TRBJ1-5; 8 bases match TRBD1. Unmatched junction bases numbered 5, after V lost 5 bases and J lost 5 bases. The CDR3 has 14 amino acids. Germline V gene sequence: CDR1 SEHNR, CDR2 FQNEAQ (reference sequence). CDR3 protein: CASSAGTGDQPQHF. Here the CDR3 DNA reads TGTGCCAGCAGCGCCGGGACAGGAGATCAGCCCCAGCATTTT.

Many counts were recorded for this clone. The chain recombines TRBV11-2 with TRBJ2-5; TRBD2 aligns across 9 bases. Germline values: CDR1 SGHAT, CDR2 FQNNGV. The trim removed 6 bases at V and 2 bases at J, leaving 4 bases unmatched. The CDR3 extends over 14 amino acids. The CDR3 region is CASSGGGDQETQYF. DNA of the CDR3: TGTGCCAGCAGTGGCGGGGGGGATCAAGAGACCCAGTACTTC.

The chain combines TRBV18 with TRBJ1-1; a weak D match, TRBD1 (6 bases). Germline-derived CDR1 and CDR2 are KGHSH and LQKENI. The CDR3 has 21 residues. The V end lost 0 bases, the J end lost 3 bases, and 29 bases lay between the germline ends. The CDR3 here is CASSPPVSFEGGLGVHTEAFF. CDR3 DNA sequence: TGTGCCAGCTCACCACCCGTATCGTTTGAAGGGGGGTTAGGTGTGCACACTGAAGCTTTCTTT.

This clone came up once. The V call is TRBV2, the J call TRBJ1-5, with D uncertain. The CDR3 has 14 amino acids. The ends were cut back, 6 bases at V and 0 bases at J, with 9 bases in the middle. CDR1 SNHLY and CDR2 FYNNEI come from the germline V gene. CDR3 sequence reads: CASSGQSSNQPQHF. In DNA, the CDR3 is TGTGCCAGCAGCGGGCAGAGTAGCAATCAGCCCCAGCATTTT.

The chain combines TRBV19 with TRBJ2-7, with D perhaps matching TRBD1 or TRBD2 (5 bases each). Germline V gives CDR1 LNHDA, CDR2 SQIVND (reference sequence). V was shortened by 4 bases and J by 5 bases, with 9 bases between the two germline ends. The CDR3 has 12 residues. CDR3 sequence reads: CASSTWDHEQYF. CDR3 DNA: TGTGCCAGTAGTACGTGGGACCACGAGCAGTACTTC.